The 4 T cell receptor beta chains in this list originate from one sample, sequenced in a study of T cell responses to AZD1222 COVID-19 vaccine. TCRdb's table, derived via immunoSEQ multiplex PCR, lists solely in-frame clones and lacks some. The table includes about 160,000 clones, roughly nine tenths detected once. Source: peripheral blood, taken on day 0 of AZD1222 vaccination. The receptors come from an adult in good health.

This clone appeared once. This sequence joins TRBV12-5 and TRBJ2-3; the D is unclear. The CDR3 is 12 residues long. Trimming took off 7 bases at V and 4 bases at J, with 9 bases between the two ends. Germline CDR1 is LGHNT and CDR2 is FRNRAP. This CDR3 reads CASAHEADTQYF. The DNA of the CDR3 is TGTGCTAGTGCCCACGAGGCAGATACGCAGTATTTT.

This chain links TRBV30 with TRBJ2-2; D unclear. CDR3 length: 12 residues. V shed 3 bases and J shed 5 bases, with 7 bases lying between them. Germline V gene data show CDR1 as GTSNPN and CDR2 as SVGIG (reference sequence). CDR3 amino acids: CAWRETTGELFF. In DNA, the CDR3 is TGTGCCTGGAGGGAGACGACCGGGGAGCTGTTTTTT.

The chain uses TRBV6-5 and TRBJ2-6, with D tentatively TRBD1 or TRBD2 (5 bases each). V lost 10 bases, J lost 3 bases, and 16 bases lay in between. CDR1 MNHEY and CDR2 SVGAGI come from the germline V gene. CDR3 length equals 15 residues. The CDR3 sequence: CAIGAGSSGANVLTF. For the CDR3, the DNA is TGTGCCATTGGGGCAGGGAGTAGTGGGGCCAACGTCCTGACTTTC.

The chain recombines TRBV2 with TRBJ1-6; a weak D match, TRBD1 (5 bases). V was shortened by 7 bases and J by 0 bases, with 10 bases between the two germline ends. Germline-derived CDR1 and CDR2 are SNHLY and FYNNEI. The CDR3 contains 15 residues. CDR3 protein: CASMGPLSYNSPLHF. The CDR3 DNA reads as TGTGCCAGCATGGGACCGCTCTCCTATAATTCACCCCTCCACTTT.